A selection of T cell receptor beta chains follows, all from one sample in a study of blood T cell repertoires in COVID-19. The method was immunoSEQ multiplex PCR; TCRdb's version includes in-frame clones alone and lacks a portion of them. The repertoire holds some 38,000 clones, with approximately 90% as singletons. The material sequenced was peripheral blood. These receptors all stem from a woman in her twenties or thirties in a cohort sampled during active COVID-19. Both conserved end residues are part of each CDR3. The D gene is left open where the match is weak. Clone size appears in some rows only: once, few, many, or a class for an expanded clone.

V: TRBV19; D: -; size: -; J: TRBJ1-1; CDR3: CASSIPLLGSEAFF; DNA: TGTGCCAGTAGTATACCCCTCCTAGGGAGTGAAGCTTTCTTT
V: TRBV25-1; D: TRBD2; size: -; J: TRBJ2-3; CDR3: CASSDRGRATDTQYF; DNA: TGTGCCAGCAGTGATCGGGGGAGGGCCACAGATACGCAGTATTTT
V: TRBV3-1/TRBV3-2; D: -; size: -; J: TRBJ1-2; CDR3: CASSQGTGPYGYTF; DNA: TGTGCCAGCAGCCAAGGAACAGGGCCATATGGCTACACCTTC
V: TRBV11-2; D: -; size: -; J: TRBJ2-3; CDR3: CASSTLHGDTQYF; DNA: TGTGCCAGCAGCACCCTGCACGGAGATACGCAGTATTTT
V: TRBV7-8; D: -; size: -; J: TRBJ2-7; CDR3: CASSRTDGTYEQYF; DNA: TGTGCCAGCAGCAGGACGGACGGGACCTACGAGCAGTACTTC
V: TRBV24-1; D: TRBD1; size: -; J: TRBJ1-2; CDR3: CATSDPGQGAGGYTF; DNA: TGTGCCACCAGTGACCCGGGACAGGGGGCTGGAGGCTACACCTTC
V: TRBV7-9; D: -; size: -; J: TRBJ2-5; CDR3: CASSRSGTNQETQYF; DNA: TGTGCCAGCAGCCGTTCCGGGACAAACCAAGAGACCCAGTACTTC
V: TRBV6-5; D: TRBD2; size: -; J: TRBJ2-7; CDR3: CASSISGRAHEQYF; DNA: TGTGCCAGCAGTATTAGCGGGAGGGCCCACGAGCAGTACTTC
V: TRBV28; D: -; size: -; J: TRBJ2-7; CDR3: CASSFSGSYEQYF; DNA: TGTGCCAGCAGTTTTTCAGGCAGCTACGAGCAGTACTTC
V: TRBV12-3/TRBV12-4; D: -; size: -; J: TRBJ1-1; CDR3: CASSLIADTEAFF; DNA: TGTGCCAGCAGTTTAATTGCGGACACTGAAGCTTTCTTT
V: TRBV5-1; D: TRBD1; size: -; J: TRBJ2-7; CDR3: CASSLAGQGNEQYF; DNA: TGCGCCAGCAGCTTGGCCGGACAGGGCAACGAGCAGTACTTC
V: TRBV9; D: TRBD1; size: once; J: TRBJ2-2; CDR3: CASSLPRTGSNTGELFF; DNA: TGTGCCAGCAGCTTACCGCGGACAGGTTCGAACACCGGGGAGCTGTTTTTT
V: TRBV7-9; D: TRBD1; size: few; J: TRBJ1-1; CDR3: CASSFYRGQDTEAFF; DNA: TGTGCCAGCAGCTTCTACAGGGGGCAAGACACTGAAGCTTTCTTT
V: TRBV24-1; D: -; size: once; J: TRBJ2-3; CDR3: CATSDLRLEGTDTQYF; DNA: TGTGCCACCAGTGATTTGCGGTTGGAGGGCACAGATACGCAGTATTTT
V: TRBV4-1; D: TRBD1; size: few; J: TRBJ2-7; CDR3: CASSQEQGSYEQYF; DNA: TGCGCCAGCAGCCAAGAACAGGGGTCCTACGAGCAGTACTTC
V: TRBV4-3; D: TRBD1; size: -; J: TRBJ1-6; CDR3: CASSQNRGSSPLHF; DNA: TGCGCCAGCAGCCAGAACAGGGGCTCCTCACCCCTCCACTTT
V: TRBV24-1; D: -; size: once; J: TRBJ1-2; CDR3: CATSEYNKYGYTF; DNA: TGTGCCACCAGTGAATATAACAAGTACGGCTACACCTTC
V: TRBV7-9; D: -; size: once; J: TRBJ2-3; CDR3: CASSSPGRGSSLDTQYF; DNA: TGTGCCAGCAGCTCCCCGGGGCGGGGCTCTTCTTTGGATACGCAGTATTTT
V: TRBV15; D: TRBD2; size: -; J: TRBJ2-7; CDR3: CATSSQATSGTYEQYF; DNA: TGTGCCACCAGCAGTCAAGCGACTAGCGGAACCTACGAGCAGTACTTC
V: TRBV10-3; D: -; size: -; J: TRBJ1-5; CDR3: CAISRGTDYSNQPQHF; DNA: TGTGCCATCAGCCGGGGGACGGATTATAGCAATCAGCCCCAGCATTTT
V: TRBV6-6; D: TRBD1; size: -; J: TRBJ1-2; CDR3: CASSIPGQAYGYTF; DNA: TGTGCCAGCAGTATCCCGGGACAGGCTTATGGCTACACCTTC
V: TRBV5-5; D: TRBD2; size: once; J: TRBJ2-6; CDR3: CASSSGLAGGGANVLTF; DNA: TGTGCCAGCAGCTCGGGACTAGCGGGAGGAGGGGCCAACGTCCTGACTTTC
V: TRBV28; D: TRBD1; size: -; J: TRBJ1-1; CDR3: CASSFPNRGVFGVGGTEAFF; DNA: TGTGCCAGCAGTTTCCCGAACAGGGGAGTCTTTGGAGTAGGGGGGACTGAAGCTTTCTTT
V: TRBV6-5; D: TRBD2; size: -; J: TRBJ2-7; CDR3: CASRPPGLDFPKQYF; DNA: TGTGCCAGCAGACCCCCGGGACTAGACTTCCCTAAGCAGTACTTC
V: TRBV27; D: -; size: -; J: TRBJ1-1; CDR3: CASSFRGVDTEAFF; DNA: TGTGCCAGCAGTTTTCGGGGGGTGGACACTGAAGCTTTCTTT
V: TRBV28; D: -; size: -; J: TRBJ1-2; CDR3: CASRGSERGYTF; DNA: TGTGCCAGCCGAGGAAGCGAGAGGGGCTACACCTTC
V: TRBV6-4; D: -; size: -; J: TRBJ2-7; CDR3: CASSLLRSGEQYF; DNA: TGTGCCAGCAGTCTGTTGCGATCGGGGGAGCAGTACTTC
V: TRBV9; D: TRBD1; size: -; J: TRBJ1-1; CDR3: CASSEGTGTEAFF; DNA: TGTGCCAGCAGCGAAGGGACAGGCACTGAAGCTTTCTTT
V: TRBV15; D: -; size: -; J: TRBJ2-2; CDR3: CATSRDLHTGELFF; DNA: TGTGCCACCAGCAGAGATCTACACACCGGGGAGCTGTTTTTT
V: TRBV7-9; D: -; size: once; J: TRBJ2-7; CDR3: CASSSRGYYEQYF; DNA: TGTGCCAGCAGCTCGCGAGGGTACTACGAGCAGTACTTC
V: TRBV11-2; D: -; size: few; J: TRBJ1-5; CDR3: CASSLDGRVNQPQHF; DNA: TGTGCCAGCAGCTTAGATGGGCGGGTCAATCAGCCCCAGCATTTT
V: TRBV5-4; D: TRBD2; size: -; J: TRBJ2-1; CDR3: CASSRWTGGWTSGSMLEQFF; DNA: TGTGCCAGCAGCAGATGGACAGGGGGTTGGACTAGCGGGAGTATGTTAGAGCAGTTCTTC
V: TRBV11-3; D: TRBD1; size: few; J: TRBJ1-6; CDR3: CASTTGGLDSSPLHF; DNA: TGTGCCAGCACGACAGGGGGCTTAGACAGCTCACCCCTCCACTTT
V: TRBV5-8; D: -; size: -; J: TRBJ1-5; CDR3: CASSFARYSNQPQHF; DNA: TGTGCCAGCAGCTTCGCGCGGTATAGCAATCAGCCCCAGCATTTT
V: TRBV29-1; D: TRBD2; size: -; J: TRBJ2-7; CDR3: CSCTLPGGTYEQYF; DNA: TGCAGCTGTACATTACCGGGGGGAACCTACGAGCAGTACTTC
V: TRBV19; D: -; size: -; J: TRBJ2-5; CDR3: CASSPLASREETQYF; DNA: TGTGCCAGTAGCCCCCTCGCCTCCAGGGAAGAGACCCAGTACTTC
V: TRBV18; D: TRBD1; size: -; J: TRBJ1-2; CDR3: CASSGQGVLTYGYTF; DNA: TGTGCCAGCTCGGGACAGGGGGTCCTAACCTATGGCTACACCTTC
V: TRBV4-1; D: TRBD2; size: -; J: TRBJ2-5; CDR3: CASSQELAGAGETQYF; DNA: TGCGCCAGCAGCCAAGAACTAGCGGGAGCGGGAGAGACCCAGTACTTC
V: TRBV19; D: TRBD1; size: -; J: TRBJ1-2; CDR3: CASNPRDRGGYGYTF; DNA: TGTGCCAGTAACCCACGGGACAGGGGCGGCTATGGCTACACCTTC
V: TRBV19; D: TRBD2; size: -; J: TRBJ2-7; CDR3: CASSLGAGGNYEQYF; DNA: TGTGCCAGTAGTTTGGGGGCGGGAGGGAACTACGAGCAGTACTTC
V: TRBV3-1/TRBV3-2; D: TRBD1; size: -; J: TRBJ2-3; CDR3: CASSPIRGNTQYF; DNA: TGTGCCAGCAGCCCAATCAGGGGGAATACGCAGTATTTT
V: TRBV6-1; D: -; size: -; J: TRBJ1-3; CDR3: CASSGSGQNSGNTIYF; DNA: TGTGCCAGCAGTGGTTCGGGACAAAACTCTGGAAACACCATATATTTT
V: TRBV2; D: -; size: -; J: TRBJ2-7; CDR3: CASTSTGSLSYEQYF; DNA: TGTGCCAGCACATCCACAGGGAGCCTCTCCTACGAGCAGTACTTC
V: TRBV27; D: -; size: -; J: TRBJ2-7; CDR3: CASSLKGSYEQYF; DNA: TGTGCCAGCAGTTTAAAGGGGTCCTACGAGCAGTACTTC
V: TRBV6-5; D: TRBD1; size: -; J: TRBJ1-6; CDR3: CASSFRGWNSPLHF; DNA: TGTGCCAGCAGCTTCAGGGGGTGGAATTCACCCCTCCACTTT
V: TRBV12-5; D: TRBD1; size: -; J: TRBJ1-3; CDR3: CASGLIQGQGTGNTIYF; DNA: TGTGCTAGTGGTTTGATCCAGGGACAGGGCACTGGAAACACCATATATTTT
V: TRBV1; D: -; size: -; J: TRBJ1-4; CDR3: CTSSRGHGNEKLFF; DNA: TGCACCAGCAGCAGGGGACACGGAAATGAAAAACTGTTTTTT
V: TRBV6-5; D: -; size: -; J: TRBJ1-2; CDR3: CASRTPGTPNGYTF; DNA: TGTGCCAGCAGGACACCCGGGACACCGAATGGCTACACCTTC
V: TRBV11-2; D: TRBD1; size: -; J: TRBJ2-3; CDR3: CASSPDRVVGDTQYF; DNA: TGTGCCAGCAGCCCAGACAGGGTGGTAGGGGATACGCAGTATTTT
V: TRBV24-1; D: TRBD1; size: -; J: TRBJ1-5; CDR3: CATSSGTGEDQPQHF; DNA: TGTGCCACCAGCTCCGGGACAGGAGAGGATCAGCCCCAGCATTTT
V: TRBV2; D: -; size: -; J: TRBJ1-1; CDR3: CASILTEVNTEAFF; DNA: TGTGCCAGCATACTGACGGAGGTGAACACTGAAGCTTTCTTT
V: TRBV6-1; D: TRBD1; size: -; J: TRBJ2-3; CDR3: CASSELGGTDTQYF; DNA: TGTGCCAGCAGTGAGTTAGGGGGCACCGATACGCAGTATTTT
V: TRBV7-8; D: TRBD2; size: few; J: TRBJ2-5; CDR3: CASSLVFASGNQETQYF; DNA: TGTGCCAGCAGCTTAGTTTTCGCTAGCGGGAACCAAGAGACCCAGTACTTC
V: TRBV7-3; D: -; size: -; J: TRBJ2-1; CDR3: CASSPDRSSYNEQFF; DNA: TGTGCCAGCAGCCCCGACAGATCCTCCTACAATGAGCAGTTCTTC
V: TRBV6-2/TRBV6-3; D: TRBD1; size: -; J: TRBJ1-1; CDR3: CASSRTGTHTEAFF; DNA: TGTGCCAGCAGTCGGACAGGGACACACACTGAAGCTTTCTTT
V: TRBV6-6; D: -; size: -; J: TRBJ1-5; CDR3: CASRNRELSNQPQHF; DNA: TGTGCCAGCAGAAACAGGGAGCTCAGCAATCAGCCCCAGCATTTT
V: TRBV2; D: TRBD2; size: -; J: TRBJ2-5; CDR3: CASTWTSGSSKTQYF; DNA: TGTGCCAGCACATGGACTAGCGGGAGTAGCAAGACCCAGTACTTC